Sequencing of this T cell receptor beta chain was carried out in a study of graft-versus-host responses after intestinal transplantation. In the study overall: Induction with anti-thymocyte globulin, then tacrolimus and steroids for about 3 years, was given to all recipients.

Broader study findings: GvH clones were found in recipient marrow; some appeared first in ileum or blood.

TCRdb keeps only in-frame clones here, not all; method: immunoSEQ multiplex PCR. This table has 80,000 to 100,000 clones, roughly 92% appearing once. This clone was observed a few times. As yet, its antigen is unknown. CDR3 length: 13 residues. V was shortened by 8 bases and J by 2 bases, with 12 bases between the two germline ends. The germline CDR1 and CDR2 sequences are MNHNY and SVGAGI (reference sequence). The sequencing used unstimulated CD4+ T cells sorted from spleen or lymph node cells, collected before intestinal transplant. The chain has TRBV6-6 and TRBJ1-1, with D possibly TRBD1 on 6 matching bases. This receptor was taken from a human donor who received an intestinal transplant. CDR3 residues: CASCAGANTEAFF. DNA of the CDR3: TGTGCCAGCTGTGCAGGGGCAAACACTGAAGCTTTCTTT.